Shown below are 9 T cell receptor beta chains from a single sample sequenced in a study of blood T cell repertoires in COVID-19. Profiling relied on immunoSEQ multiplex PCR, and the TCRdb table lists in-frame clones only, not all of them. The data hold approximately 89,000 clones, with roughly 80% observed a single time. Sequencing was carried out using peripheral blood. These TCRs come from a man between 70 and 80 years old with COVID-19, enrolled during active disease.

The chain employs TRBV24-1 and TRBJ2-2; TRBD1 matches 10 bases. Trimming took 0 bases from V and 4 from J; bases not matched to a gene: 7. Germline CDR1 and CDR2: KGHDR and SFDVKD. The CDR3 consists of 18 residues. The DNA of the CDR3 is TGTGCCACCAGTGATTTGGGTCGGGACAGGGGACCCACCGGGGAGCTGTTTTTT. This gives the protein CATSDLGRDRGPTGELFF.

J is TRBJ2-7 and V is TRBV21-1; the table's TRBD2 call for D was not verified on the DNA. TRBV21-1 is shown as a pseudogene. The CDR3 consists of 16 residues. CDR3 DNA sequence: TGTGCCAGCACTACGCGGTGTAGCGGGAGGGCCTACGAGCAGTACTTC. It encodes CASTTRCSGRAYEQYF.

The chain uses TRBV13 and TRBJ1-2; D not resolved. Germline CDR1 PRHDT, CDR2 FYEKMQ (reference sequence). V gave up 2 bases and J gave up 4 bases, with 8 bases separating them. This CDR3 is built from 13 residues. The CDR3 coding sequence is TGTGCCAGCAGCTTAAGTGGGAGCTATGGCTACACCTTC. This encodes CASSLSGSYGYTF.

The genes are TRBV7-3 and TRBJ2-7; D unclear. This CDR3 has 13 residues. Germline-derived CDR1 and CDR2 are SGHTA and FQGTGA. Deletions cut 6 bases from V and 4 bases from J, with 13 bases between. The DNA for the CDR3 is TGTGCCAGCAGAACAGCTTGGTCATACGAGCAGTACTTC. Residues: CASRTAWSYEQYF.

The V and J genes are TRBV3-1 (or the pseudogene TRBV3-2) and TRBJ1-6; D remains unclear. Trimming removed 0 bases from V and 8 bases from J, with 8 bases in between. The V gene's germline CDR1 is LGHDT and CDR2 YNNKEL (reference sequence). The CDR3 sequence is 14 residues long. CDR3 DNA: TGTGCCAGCAGCCAAGATATAGAGGATTCACCCCTCCACTTT. This translates into CASSQDIEDSPLHF.

The rearrangement joins TRBV6-5 to TRBJ1-4; D perhaps matches TRBD1 (6 bases). From germline, CDR1 is MNHEY and CDR2 SVGAGI. The CDR3 sequence is 14 residues long. The ends were cut back, 6 bases at V and 2 bases at J, with 10 bases in the middle. The CDR3, as DNA: TGTGCCAGCAGGGGGGCAGGGACTAATGAAAAACTGTTTTTT. Translation: CASRGAGTNEKLFF.

This chain links TRBV18 with TRBJ2-7, with 16 nucleotides matching TRBD2. V dropped 3 bases and J dropped 2; count of bases not matched to a gene: 4. The CDR3 runs to 17 residues. Germline CDR1 is KGHSH and CDR2 is LQKENI. Here the CDR3 DNA reads TGTGCCAGCTCACCGGGGACTAGCGGGAGGGTCCCCTACGAGCAGTACTTC. This codes for CASSPGTSGRVPYEQYF.

Only a few counts were recorded for this clone. V gene TRBV4-1 combines with J gene TRBJ1-6; D gene unclear. With 4 bases removed from V and 7 bases from J, the gap between germline ends came to 17 bases. Germline CDR1 and CDR2: MGHRA and YSYEKL. This CDR3 comprises 16 residues. In DNA, the CDR3 is TGCGCCAGCAGCCTCCCAGAGGCCCCACAAAATTCACCCCTCCACTTT. This translates into CASSLPEAPQNSPLHF.

The chain links TRBV5-4 to TRBJ2-7; TRBD1 aligns across 8 bases. The ends lost 4 bases at V and 7 bases at J; junction bases unmatched: 7. CDR3 length: 13 amino acids. Per the germline V gene, CDR1 is SGHNT and CDR2 is YYREEE (reference sequence). CDR3 sequence (DNA): TGTGCCAGCAGCGTACAGACAGGGGATGAGCAGTACTTC. Its protein product is CASSVQTGDEQYF.